This is a list of T cell receptor beta chains from one sample in a study of beta chain features in type 1 diabetes. Sequencing used immunoSEQ multiplex PCR; TCRdb keeps in-frame clones, though not all of them. The sample yields 680,000 or so clones, roughly 13% seen once. The sequenced sample was naive CD4+ T cells from blood. These receptors all stem from a man aged 18 to 35 with type 1 diabetes. Each CDR3 is given with its conserved first and last residue. The D gene is left open where the match is weak. Clone size is not always given. Where it is, it says once, few, many or a class for expanded clones.

-	TRBV2	TRBJ1-2	-	TGTGCCAGCAGTATGATAGGGGGTGGCTACACCTTC	CASSMIGGGYTF
-	TRBV7-9	TRBJ2-1	few	TGTGCCAGCAGCTTAGGGCAGGGCCCATACAATGAGCAGTTCTTC	CASSLGQGPYNEQFF
-	TRBV4-1	TRBJ1-5	-	TGCGCCAGCAGCCAAGACGAGGGCAGGGGACAGCCCCAGCATTTT	CASSQDEGRGQPQHF
-	TRBV9	TRBJ1-1	few	TGTGCCAGCAGCAGTCCTACAGGTACTCCCTTGAACACTGAAGCTTTCTTT	CASSSPTGTPLNTEAFF
-	TRBV30	TRBJ1-1	-	TGTGCCTCCGTCCCCCTCTCTTTAGCTTTCTTT	CASVPLSLAFF
-	TRBV28	TRBJ1-1	-	TGTGCCAGCGAAACGAACACTGAAGCTTTCTTT	CASETNTEAFF
-	TRBV27	TRBJ1-1	few	TGTGCCAGCAGTTTACAGGACAGTTACACTGAAGCTTTCTTT	CASSLQDSYTEAFF
-	TRBV5-1	TRBJ2-2	once	TGCGCCAGCAGCTATGGTTACACCGGGGAGCTGTTTTTT	CASSYGYTGELFF
-	TRBV25-1	TRBJ1-1	few	TGTGCCAGCAGTGAAGGTGGGGCGAACACTGAAGCTTTCTTT	CASSEGGANTEAFF
-	TRBV5-4	TRBJ1-3	few	TGTGCCTGGGGGCAGAAAAGCTCTGGAAACACCATATATTTT	CAWGQKSSGNTIYF
-	TRBV13	TRBJ1-3	few	TGTGCCAGCAGCTTAGGACAGAGGATGTCTGGAAACACCATATATTTT	CASSLGQRMSGNTIYF
TRBD2	TRBV19	TRBJ2-3	few	TGTGCCAGTAGCCCCCTCCGGACTAGCGGATCCACAGATACGCAGTATTTT	CASSPLRTSGSTDTQYF
TRBD1	TRBV28	TRBJ2-7	few	TGTGCCAGCAGTTTTCGGACAGGGGGCAGCGGCGAGCAGTACTTC	CASSFRTGGSGEQYF
TRBD1	TRBV29-1	TRBJ1-2	few	TGCAGCGTCCGACAGGGGTCCTATGGCTACACCTTC	CSVRQGSYGYTF
-	TRBV30	TRBJ2-3	-	TGTGCCTCGCGCCAGGGCTCAGATACGCAGTATTTT	CASRQGSDTQYF
-	TRBV6-1	TRBJ2-6	few	TGTGCCAGCAGGGAGGAAGGGGCCAACGTCCTGACTTTC	CASREEGANVLTF
-	TRBV18	TRBJ1-2	-	TGTGCCAGCTCACCACCGGGGGGTATCGACTATGGCTACACCTTC	CASSPPGGIDYGYTF
TRBD1	TRBV15	TRBJ2-1	-	TGTGCCACCAGCAGTGAACAGGGGGTCTACAATGAGCAGTTCTTC	CATSSEQGVYNEQFF
TRBD2	TRBV2	TRBJ2-5	few	TGTGCCAGCAGGAAACTAGCGGGGTTGGAGACCCAGTACTTC	CASRKLAGLETQYF
TRBD2	TRBV10-3	TRBJ2-1	-	TGTGCCATCAGTGTCGGTAGCGGGGGGGCGAATGAGCAGTTCTTC	CAISVGSGGANEQFF
TRBD1	TRBV5-4	TRBJ2-7	-	TGTGCCAGCAGCTCCCGGGACAGGGCTTCCTACGAGCAGTACTTC	CASSSRDRASYEQYF
-	TRBV5-1	TRBJ1-5	-	TGCGCCAGCAGCTTGGGCTCGGAGAATCAGCCCCAGCATTTT	CASSLGSENQPQHF
-	TRBV18	TRBJ2-3	few	TGTGCCAGCTCACCCACAGCAGATACGCAGTATTTT	CASSPTADTQYF
-	TRBV2	TRBJ2-7	few	TGTGCCACCCTACGACAGGCCTTCTCCTACGAGCAGTACTTC	CATLRQAFSYEQYF
-	TRBV5-4	TRBJ1-1	few	TGTGCCAGCAGTCGGGATGGGGACACTGAAGCTTTCTTT	CASSRDGDTEAFF
TRBD1	TRBV9	TRBJ2-3	few	TGTGCCAGCAGAAGGGGGCGGACAGCTAGCACAGATACGCAGTATTTT	CASRRGRTASTDTQYF